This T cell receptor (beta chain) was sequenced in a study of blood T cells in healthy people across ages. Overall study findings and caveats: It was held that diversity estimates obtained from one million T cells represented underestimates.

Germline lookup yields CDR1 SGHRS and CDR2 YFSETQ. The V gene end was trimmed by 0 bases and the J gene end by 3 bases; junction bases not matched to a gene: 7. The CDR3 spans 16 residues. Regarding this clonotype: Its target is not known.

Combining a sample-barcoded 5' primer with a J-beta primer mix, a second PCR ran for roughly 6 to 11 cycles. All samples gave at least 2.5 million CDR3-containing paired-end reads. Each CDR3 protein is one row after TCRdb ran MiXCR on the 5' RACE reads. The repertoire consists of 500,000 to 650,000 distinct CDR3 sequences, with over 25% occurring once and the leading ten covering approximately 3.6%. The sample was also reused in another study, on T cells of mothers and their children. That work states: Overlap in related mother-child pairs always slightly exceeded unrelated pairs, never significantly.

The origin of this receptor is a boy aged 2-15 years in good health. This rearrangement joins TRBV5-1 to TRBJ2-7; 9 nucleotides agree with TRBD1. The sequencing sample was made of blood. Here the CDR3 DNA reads TGCGCCAGCAGCTTGGGAGCGGACAGGGGAGGCTACGAGCAGTACTTC. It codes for CASSLGADRGGYEQYF.